One sample yielded the 15 T cell receptor beta chains listed below, sequenced in a study of T cell repertoires in ileal Crohn's disease. Sequencing used immunoSEQ multiplex PCR; TCRdb keeps in-frame clones, though not all of them. This table holds fewer than 5,000 clones, 74% found once. What was sequenced was ileal tissue. These receptor sequences come from an adult with Crohn's disease.

The V call is TRBV5-1, the J call TRBJ1-2; tentative D call: TRBD1 (6 bases). The length of the CDR3 is 14 residues. CDR1 and CDR2 (germline): SGHRS, YFSETQ. V lost 6 bases to trimming and J lost 0 bases, with 12 bases between them. The CDR3 loop reads CASNEGGANYGYTF. Written as DNA, the CDR3 is TGCGCCAGCAACGAAGGGGGAGCTAACTATGGCTACACCTTC.

This chain connects TRBV6-4 to TRBJ2-3; 12 bases match TRBD2. CDR1 is MRHNA and CDR2 is SNTAGT in the germline V gene. The CDR3 loop spans 16 amino acids. V gave up 4 bases and J gave up 2 bases; unmatched junction bases: 4. The CDR3 region has the DNA TGTGCCAGCAGTGCCCGGACTAGCGGGGACACAGATACGCAGTATTTT. It is translated as CASSARTSGDTDTQYF.

The V gene is TRBV5-1, the J gene TRBJ2-3; 7 nucleotides line up with TRBD1. J lost 0 bases, V lost 0 bases, and 4 bases had no gene match. The CDR3 consists of 16 residues. Germline CDR1 reads SGHRS; CDR2 reads YFSETQ. In nucleotides, the CDR3 is TGCGCCAGCAGCTTGGTTCCGACAGGGAGCACAGATACGCAGTATTTT. It translates to CASSLVPTGSTDTQYF.

This sequence joins TRBV27 and TRBJ2-7; 7 nucleotides align to TRBD1. Per the germline V gene, CDR1 is MNHEY and CDR2 is SMNVEV (reference sequence). The CDR3 is made up of 19 amino acids. V lost 4 bases to trimming and J lost 4 bases; unmatched junction nucleotides: 22. In DNA, the CDR3 is TGTGCCAGCAGTTATTTAAGAACAGGGGCGTTCCTCCACTTATACGAGCAGTACTTC. Protein sequence: CASSYLRTGAFLHLYEQYF.

The gene calls are TRBV29-1 and TRBJ2-4; TRBD2 is a possible D gene (6 bases). This CDR3 has 12 residues. The germline gives CDR1 SQVTM, CDR2 ANQGSEA. The V end lost 2 bases, the J end lost 8 bases, and 10 bases lay between the germline ends. The CDR3: CSVESGGDIQYF. DNA of the CDR3: TGCAGCGTTGAATCCGGGGGTGACATTCAGTACTTC.

This chain joins TRBV6-4 and TRBJ2-1, with 13 bases fitting TRBD2. Germline values: CDR1 MRHNA, CDR2 SNTAGT. This CDR3 is built from 16 residues. After removal of 3 bases from V and 6 bases from J, the junction contained 5 bases not matched to a gene. CDR3 nucleotides: TGTGCCAGCAGTGAACGGGGGACTAGCGGGGCCAATGAGCAGTTCTTC. Its protein is CASSERGTSGANEQFF.

The chain has TRBV28 and TRBJ1-3; 9 bases map to TRBD1. Germline-derived CDR1 and CDR2 are MDHEN and SYDVKM. The CDR3 totals 14 residues. V trimming: 6 bases; J trimming: 3 bases; junction bases outside the gene matches: 3. Here the CDR3 reads CASRKTGGGNTIYF. CDR3 DNA sequence: TGTGCCAGCAGAAAGACAGGGGGTGGAAACACCATATATTTT.

The chain uses TRBV28 and TRBJ1-2; 10 bases align to TRBD1. Germline V CDR1 and CDR2: MDHEN, SYDVKM. This CDR3 comprises 14 residues. V dropped 6 bases and J dropped 5; count of bases not matched to a gene: 6. In DNA form, the CDR3 reads TGTGCCAGCAGACGCGAGGGACAGGGGTATGGCTACACCTTC. Translation: CASRREGQGYGYTF.

The chain links TRBV6-1 to TRBJ1-5, with TRBD1 matching over 7 bases. Germline CDR1 MNHNS, CDR2 SASEGT. This CDR3 region has 14 residues. With V trimmed by 4 bases and J by 10 bases, 10 bases remained unmatched. Here the CDR3 reads CASSGDRVIPPQHF. For the CDR3, the DNA is TGTGCCAGCAGTGGGGACAGAGTCATCCCCCCCCAGCATTTT.

The DNA for the CDR3 is TGTGCCAGCAGTTCCCCGGGGAGGGTCGGAACTGAAGCTTTCTTT. Residues: CASSSPGRVGTEAFF. V and J are TRBV28 and TRBJ1-1; D gene unclear. V was pared by 4 bases and J by 5 bases, with 17 bases between. CDR1 is MDHEN, CDR2 SYDVKM, per germline. This CDR3 is built from 15 residues.

This clone was seen a few times. The chain links TRBV11-2 to TRBJ1-3; weak D call: TRBD1 (5 bases). The CDR3 totals 15 residues. Germline V gene lookup returns CDR1 SGHAT and CDR2 FQNNGV. V gave up 5 bases and J gave up 3 bases, with 14 bases separating them. In nucleotides, the CDR3 is TGTGCCAGCAGCCCCACCTGGGGCCTTGGAAACACCATATATTTT. Its protein product is CASSPTWGLGNTIYF.

This chain uses TRBV5-6 with TRBJ2-7, with TRBD2 matching 7 bases. Germline-derived CDR1 and CDR2 are SGHDT and YYEEEE. J lost 4 bases, V lost 3 bases, and 10 bases had no gene match. The CDR3 spans 15 residues. The CDR3: CASSSLQRGLYEQYF. CDR3 in DNA: TGTGCCAGCAGCTCCCTCCAGCGGGGTCTTTACGAGCAGTACTTC. Looking up the rest from reference TRBV5-6 and TRBJ2-7 gives the full variable domain: DAGVTQSPTHLIKTRGQQVTLRCSPKSGHDTVSWYQQALGQGPQFIFQYYEEEERQRGNFPDRFSGHQFPNYSSELNVNALLLGDSALYLCASSSLQRGLYEQYFGPGTRLTVT.

As concerns this clone: This specimen includes other DNA sequences encoding the same CDR3. The chain joins TRBV27 to TRBJ2-1; maybe TRBD2 (5 bases). The length of the CDR3 is 14 residues. The V end was cut by 6 bases, the J end by 2 bases, with 11 bases between. CDR1 MNHEY and CDR2 SMNVEV come from the germline V gene (reference sequence). The CDR3 nucleotides are TGTGCCAGCAGCCCGTCCGGGACCTACAATGAGCAGTTCTTC. This gives the protein CASSPSGTYNEQFF.

This clone was recorded only once. The chain's CDR3 is CASRSPPGQGDLEYEQYF. The CDR3 bases are TGTGCCAGCAGATCCCCTCCGGGACAGGGGGATTTAGAGTACGAGCAGTACTTC. The V call is TRBV28, the J call TRBJ2-7; 11 nucleotides agree with TRBD1. Germline-derived CDR1 and CDR2 are MDHEN and SYDVKM. V lost 6 bases, J lost 4 bases, and 17 bases stayed unmatched. The CDR3 contains 18 residues.

The J gene is TRBJ1-5, the V gene TRBV28; 9 bases align to TRBD1. Germline trimming cut 8 bases from V and 3 bases from J; bases unmatched to any gene: 11. The length of the CDR3 is 16 residues. The germline CDR1 and CDR2 sequences are MDHEN and SYDVKM. CDR3 nucleotides: TGTGCCAGCGAGGCCGGGACAGGGCTAAACAATCAGCCCCAGCATTTT. Translating gives CASEAGTGLNNQPQHF.